Described below is a single T cell receptor (beta chain) sequence and its context. In the original workflow: Estimates of nucleated cell counts were drawn from the amplification of reference gene primers. Profiled with immunoSEQ multiplex PCR; TCRdb holds only in-frame clones, not every one. The DNA gave D and trimming, while V, J and clone size come from that table. In the table there are 120,000 to 150,000 clones, around 83% of which are singletons. The length of the CDR3 is 15 residues. Germline V gene sequence: CDR1 LGHNT, CDR2 FRNRAP. Trimming removed 8 bases from V and 8 bases from J, with 22 bases in between. These data come from a study of blood T cell repertoires in COVID-19.

The sequencing input was peripheral blood. This TCR was sampled from a woman between 50 and 59 years old in a cohort sampled during active or convalescent COVID-19. The chain carries TRBV12-5 and TRBJ2-1, with unresolved D. In nucleotides, the CDR3 is TGTGCTAGTATTCTTGGTGTTAGCCCAATCGATGAGCAGTTCTTC. This gives the protein CASILGVSPIDEQFF.